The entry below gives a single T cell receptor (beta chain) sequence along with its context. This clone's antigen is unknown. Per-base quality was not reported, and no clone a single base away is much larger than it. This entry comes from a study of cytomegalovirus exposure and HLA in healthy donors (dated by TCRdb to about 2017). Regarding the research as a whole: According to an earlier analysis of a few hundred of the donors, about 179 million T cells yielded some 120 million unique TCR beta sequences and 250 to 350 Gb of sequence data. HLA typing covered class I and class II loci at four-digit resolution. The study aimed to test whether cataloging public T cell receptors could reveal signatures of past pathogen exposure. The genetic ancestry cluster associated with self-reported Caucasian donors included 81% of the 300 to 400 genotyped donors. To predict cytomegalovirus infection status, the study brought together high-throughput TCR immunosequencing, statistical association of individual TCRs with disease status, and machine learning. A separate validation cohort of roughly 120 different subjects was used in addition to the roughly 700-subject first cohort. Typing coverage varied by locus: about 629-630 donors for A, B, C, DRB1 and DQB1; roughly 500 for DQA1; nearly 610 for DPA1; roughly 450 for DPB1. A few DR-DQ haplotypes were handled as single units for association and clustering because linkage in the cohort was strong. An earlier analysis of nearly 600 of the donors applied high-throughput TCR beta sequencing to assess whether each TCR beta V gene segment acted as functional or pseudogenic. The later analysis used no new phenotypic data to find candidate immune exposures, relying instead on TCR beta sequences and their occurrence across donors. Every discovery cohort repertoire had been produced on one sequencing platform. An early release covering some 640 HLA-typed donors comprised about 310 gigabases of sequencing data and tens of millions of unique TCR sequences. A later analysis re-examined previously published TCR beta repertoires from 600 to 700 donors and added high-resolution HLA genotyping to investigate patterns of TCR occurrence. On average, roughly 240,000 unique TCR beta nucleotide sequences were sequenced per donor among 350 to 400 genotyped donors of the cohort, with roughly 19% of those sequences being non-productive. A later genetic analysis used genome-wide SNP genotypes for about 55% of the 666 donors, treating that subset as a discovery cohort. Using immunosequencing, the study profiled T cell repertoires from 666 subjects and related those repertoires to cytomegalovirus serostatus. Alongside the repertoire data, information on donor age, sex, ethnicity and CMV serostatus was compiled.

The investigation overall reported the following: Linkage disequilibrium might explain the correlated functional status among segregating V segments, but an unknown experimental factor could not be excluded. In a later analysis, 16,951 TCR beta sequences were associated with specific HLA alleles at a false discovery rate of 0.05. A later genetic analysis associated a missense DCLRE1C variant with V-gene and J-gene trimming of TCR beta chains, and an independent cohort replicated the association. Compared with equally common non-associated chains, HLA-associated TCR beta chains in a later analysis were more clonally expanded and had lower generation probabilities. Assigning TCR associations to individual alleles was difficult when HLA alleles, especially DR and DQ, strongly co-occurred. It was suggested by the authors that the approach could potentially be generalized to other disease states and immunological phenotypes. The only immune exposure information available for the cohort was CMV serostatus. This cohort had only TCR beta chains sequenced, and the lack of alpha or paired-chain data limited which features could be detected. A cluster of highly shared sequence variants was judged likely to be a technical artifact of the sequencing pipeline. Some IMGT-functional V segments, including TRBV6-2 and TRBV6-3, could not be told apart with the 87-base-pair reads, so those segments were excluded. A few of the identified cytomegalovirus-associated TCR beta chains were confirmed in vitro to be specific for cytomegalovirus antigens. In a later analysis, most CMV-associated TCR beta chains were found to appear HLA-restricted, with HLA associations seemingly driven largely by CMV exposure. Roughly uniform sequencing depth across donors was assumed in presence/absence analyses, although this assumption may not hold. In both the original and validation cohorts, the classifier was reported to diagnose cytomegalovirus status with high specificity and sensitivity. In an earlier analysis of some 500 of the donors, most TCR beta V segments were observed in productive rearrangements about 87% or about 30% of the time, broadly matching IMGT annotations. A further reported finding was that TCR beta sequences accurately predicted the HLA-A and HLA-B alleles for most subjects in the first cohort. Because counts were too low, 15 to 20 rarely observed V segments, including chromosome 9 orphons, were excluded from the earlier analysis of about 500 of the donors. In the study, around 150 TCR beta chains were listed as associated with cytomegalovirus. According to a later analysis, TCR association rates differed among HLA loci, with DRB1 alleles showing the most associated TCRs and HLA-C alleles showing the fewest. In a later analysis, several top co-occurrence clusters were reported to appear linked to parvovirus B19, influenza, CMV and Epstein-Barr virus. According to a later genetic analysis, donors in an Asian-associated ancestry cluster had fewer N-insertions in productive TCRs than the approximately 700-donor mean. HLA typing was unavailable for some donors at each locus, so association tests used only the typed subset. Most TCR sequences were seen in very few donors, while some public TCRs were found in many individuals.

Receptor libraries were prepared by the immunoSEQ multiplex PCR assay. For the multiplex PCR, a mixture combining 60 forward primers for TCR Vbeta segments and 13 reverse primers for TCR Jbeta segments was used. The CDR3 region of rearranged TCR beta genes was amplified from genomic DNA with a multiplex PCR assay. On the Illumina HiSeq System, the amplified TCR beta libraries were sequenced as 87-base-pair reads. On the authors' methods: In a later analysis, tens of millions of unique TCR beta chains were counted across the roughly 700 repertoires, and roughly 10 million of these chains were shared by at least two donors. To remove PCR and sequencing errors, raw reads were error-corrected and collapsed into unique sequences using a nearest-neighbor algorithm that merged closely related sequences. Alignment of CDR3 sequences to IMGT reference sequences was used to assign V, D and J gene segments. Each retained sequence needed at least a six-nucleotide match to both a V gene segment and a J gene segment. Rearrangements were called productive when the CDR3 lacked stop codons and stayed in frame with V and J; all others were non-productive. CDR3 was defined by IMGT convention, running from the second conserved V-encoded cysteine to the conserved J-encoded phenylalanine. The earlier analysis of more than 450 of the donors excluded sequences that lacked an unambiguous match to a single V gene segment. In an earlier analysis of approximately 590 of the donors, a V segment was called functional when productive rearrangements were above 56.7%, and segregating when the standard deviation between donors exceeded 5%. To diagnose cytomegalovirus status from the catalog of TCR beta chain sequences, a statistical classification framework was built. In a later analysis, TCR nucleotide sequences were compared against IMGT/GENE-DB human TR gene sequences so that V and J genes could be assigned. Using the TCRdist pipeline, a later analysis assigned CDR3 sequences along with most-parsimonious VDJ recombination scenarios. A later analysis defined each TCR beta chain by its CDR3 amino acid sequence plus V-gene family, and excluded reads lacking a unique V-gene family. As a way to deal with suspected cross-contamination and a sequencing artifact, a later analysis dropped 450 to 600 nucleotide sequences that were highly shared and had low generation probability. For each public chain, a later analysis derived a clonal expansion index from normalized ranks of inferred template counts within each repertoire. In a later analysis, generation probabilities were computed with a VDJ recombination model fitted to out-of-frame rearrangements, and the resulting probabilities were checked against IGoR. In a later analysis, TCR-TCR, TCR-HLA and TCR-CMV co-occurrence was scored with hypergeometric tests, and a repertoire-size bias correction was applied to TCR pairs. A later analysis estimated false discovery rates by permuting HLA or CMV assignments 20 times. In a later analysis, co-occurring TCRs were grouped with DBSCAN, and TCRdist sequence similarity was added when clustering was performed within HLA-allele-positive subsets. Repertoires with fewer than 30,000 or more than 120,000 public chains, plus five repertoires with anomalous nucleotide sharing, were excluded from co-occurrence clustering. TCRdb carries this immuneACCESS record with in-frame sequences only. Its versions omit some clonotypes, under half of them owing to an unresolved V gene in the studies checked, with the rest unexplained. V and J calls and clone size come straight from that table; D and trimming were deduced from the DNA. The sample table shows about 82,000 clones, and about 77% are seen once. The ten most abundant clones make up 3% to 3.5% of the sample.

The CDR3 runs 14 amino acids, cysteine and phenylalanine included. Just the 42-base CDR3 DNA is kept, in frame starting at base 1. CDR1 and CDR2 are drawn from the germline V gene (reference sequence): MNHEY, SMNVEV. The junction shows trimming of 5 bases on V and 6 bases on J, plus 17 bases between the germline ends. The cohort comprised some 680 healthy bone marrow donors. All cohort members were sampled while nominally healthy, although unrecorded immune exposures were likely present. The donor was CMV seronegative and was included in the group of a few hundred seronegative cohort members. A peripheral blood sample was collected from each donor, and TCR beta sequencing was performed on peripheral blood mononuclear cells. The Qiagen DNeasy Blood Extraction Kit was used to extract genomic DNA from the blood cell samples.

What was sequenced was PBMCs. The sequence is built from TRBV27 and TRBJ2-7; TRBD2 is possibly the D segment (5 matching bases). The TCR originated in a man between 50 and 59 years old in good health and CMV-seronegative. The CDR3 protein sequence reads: CASSPLPVGSEQYF. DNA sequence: TGTGCCAGCAGTCCCCTTCCAGTAGGGAGCGAGCAGTACTTC.